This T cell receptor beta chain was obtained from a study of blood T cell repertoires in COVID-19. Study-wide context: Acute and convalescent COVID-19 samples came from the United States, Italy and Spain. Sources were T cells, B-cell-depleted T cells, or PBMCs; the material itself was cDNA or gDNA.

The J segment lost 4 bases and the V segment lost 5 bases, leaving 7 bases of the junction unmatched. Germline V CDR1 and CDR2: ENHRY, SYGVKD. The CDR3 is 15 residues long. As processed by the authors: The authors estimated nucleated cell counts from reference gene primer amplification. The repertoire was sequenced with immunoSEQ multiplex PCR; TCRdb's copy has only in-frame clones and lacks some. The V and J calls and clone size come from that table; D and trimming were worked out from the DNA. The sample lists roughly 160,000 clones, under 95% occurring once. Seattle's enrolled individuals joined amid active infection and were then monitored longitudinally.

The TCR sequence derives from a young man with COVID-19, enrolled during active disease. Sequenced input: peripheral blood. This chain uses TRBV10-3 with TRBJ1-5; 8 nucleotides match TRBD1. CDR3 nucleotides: TGTGCCATCAGTTCAGGACAGGGCCGAAATCAGCCCCAGCATTTT. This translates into CAISSGQGRNQPQHF.